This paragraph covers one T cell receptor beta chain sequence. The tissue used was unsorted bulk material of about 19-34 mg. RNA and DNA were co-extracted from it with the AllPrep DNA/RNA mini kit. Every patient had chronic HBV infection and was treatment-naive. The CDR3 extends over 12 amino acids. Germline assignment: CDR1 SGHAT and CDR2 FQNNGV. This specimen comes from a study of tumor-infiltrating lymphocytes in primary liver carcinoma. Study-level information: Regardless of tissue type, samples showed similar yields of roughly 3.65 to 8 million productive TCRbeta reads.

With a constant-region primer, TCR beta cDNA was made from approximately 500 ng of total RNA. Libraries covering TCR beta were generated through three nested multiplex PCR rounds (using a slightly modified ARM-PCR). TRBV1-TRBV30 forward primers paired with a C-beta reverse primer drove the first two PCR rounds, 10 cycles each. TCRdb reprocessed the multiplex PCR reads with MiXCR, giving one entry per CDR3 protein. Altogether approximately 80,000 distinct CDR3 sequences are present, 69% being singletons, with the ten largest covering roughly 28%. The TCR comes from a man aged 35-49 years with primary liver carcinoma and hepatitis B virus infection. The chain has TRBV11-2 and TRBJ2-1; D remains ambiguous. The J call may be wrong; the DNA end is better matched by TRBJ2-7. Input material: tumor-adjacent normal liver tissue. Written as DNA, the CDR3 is TGTGCCAGCAGCTCAGGTGTGGTTGAGCAGTACTTC. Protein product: CASSSGVVEQYF.